Presented here are 5 T cell receptor beta chains from one specimen sequenced in a study of blood T cell repertoires in COVID-19. Sequencing was performed with immunoSEQ multiplex PCR; in TCRdb, only in-frame clones are kept and a portion is missing. This table has some 200,000 clones, about 87% appearing once. The sample comprised PBMCs or T cells enriched from blood (not recorded which). These receptors originate from a man aged 18 to 29 with acute COVID-19.

The chain carries TRBV24-1 and TRBJ1-2, with TRBD1 identical over 8 bases. V lost 0 bases to trimming and J lost 3 bases; unmatched junction nucleotides: 8. Germline-derived CDR1 and CDR2 are KGHDR and SFDVKD. CDR3 length equals 17 residues. CDR3 bases: TGTGCCACCAGTGATTTGCCTGTTACGACAGGGGACTATGGCTACACCTTC. It codes for CATSDLPVTTGDYGYTF.

The chain employs TRBV6-5 and TRBJ2-2, with 9 bases aligning to TRBD1. Germline values: CDR1 MNHEY, CDR2 SVGAGI. This CDR3 comprises 14 residues. V lost 7 bases and J lost 5; bases outside the gene matches: 5. CDR3 residues: CASKGQGKTGELFF. The CDR3 DNA follows: TGTGCCAGCAAGGGACAGGGCAAAACCGGGGAGCTGTTTTTT.

V and J are TRBV19 and TRBJ1-4; 7 bases line up with TRBD1. The CDR3 spans 13 residues. V trimming: 6 bases; J trimming: 6 bases; junction bases outside the gene matches: 4. The germline CDR1 and CDR2 sequences are LNHDA and SQIVND (reference sequence). The CDR3, as DNA: TGTGCCAGTAGAACCGGGACAGATGAAAAACTGTTTTTT. Translated: CASRTGTDEKLFF.

The rearrangement uses TRBV6-5 and TRBJ1-1, with D uncertain. Germline CDR1 reads MNHEY; CDR2 reads SVGAGI. V was clipped by 7 bases and J by 1 base, with 10 bases between them. The CDR3 totals 13 residues. CDR3 nucleotide sequence: TGTGCCAGCAAAAAGGGAGAGAACACTGAAGCTTTCTTT. Translation gives CASKKGENTEAFF.

V usage is TRBV3-1 (or the pseudogene TRBV3-2) and J usage is TRBJ2-3; 8 nucleotides align to TRBD2. CDR1 and CDR2 from the germline V gene are LGHDT and YNNKEL (reference sequence). This CDR3 spans 15 amino acids. Losses at the gene ends were 1 base for V and 5 bases for J; bases not matched to a gene: 5. For the CDR3, the DNA is TGTGCCAGCAGCCAAGGGGGACTAGAGCAAGATACGCAGTATTTT. Its translation: CASSQGGLEQDTQYF.